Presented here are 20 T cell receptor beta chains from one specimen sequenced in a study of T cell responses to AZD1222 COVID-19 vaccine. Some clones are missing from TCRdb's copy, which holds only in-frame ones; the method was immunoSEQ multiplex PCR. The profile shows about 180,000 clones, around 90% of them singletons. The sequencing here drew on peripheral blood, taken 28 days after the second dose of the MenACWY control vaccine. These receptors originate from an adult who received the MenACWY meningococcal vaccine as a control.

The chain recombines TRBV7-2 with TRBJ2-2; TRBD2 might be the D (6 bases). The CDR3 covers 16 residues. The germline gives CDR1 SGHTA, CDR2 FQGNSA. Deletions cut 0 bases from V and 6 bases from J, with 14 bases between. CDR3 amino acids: CASSLAGIPGAGELFF. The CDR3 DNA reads TGTGCCAGCAGCTTAGCAGGGATCCCGGGGGCCGGGGAGCTGTTTTTT. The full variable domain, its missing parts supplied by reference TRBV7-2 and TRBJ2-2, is GAGVSQSPSNKVTEKGKDVELRCDPISGHTALYWYRQSLGQGLEFLIYFQGNSAPDKSGLPSDRFSAERTGGSVSTLTIQRTQQEDSAVYLCASSLAGIPGAGELFFGEGSRLTVL.

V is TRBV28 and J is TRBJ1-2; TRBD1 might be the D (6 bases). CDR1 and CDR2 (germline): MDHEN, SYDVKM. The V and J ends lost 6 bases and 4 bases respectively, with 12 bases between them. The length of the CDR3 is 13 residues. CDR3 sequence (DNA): TGTGCCAGCAGGTTGACAGGAGTCTATGGCTACACCTTC. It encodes CASRLTGVYGYTF.

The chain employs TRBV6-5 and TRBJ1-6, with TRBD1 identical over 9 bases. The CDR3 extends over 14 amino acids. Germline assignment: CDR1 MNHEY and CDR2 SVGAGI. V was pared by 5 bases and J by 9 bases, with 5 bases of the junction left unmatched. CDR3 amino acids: CASSRTGGPSPLHF. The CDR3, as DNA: TGTGCCAGCAGTCGAACAGGGGGCCCTTCACCCCTCCACTTT.

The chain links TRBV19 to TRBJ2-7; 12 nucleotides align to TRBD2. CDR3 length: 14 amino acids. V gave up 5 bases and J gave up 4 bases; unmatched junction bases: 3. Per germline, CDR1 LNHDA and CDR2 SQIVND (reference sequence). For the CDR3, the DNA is TGTGCCAGTAGTGGGACTAGCGGGCAGTACGAGCAGTACTTC. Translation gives CASSGTSGQYEQYF.

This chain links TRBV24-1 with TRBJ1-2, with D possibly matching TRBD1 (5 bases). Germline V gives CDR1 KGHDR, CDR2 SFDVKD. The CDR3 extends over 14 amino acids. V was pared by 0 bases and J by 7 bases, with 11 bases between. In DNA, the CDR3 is TGTGCCACCAGTGATTTGGGGACCTCCGGTGGCTACACCTTC. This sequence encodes CATSDLGTSGGYTF.

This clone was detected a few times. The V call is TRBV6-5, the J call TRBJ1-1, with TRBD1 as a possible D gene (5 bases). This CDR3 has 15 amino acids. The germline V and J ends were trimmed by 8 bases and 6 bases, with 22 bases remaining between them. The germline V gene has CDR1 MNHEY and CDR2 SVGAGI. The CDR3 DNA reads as TGTGCCAGCCGACGGGGAGGGGAGGGGCAGGCTGAAGCTTTCTTT. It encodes CASRRGGEGQAEAFF.

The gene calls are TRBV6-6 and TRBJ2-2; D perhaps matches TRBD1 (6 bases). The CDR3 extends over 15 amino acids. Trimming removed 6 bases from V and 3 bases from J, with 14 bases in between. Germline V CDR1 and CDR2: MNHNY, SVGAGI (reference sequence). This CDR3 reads CASRFVGQYTGELFF. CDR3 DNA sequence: TGTGCCAGCAGATTCGTAGGACAGTACACCGGGGAGCTGTTTTTT.

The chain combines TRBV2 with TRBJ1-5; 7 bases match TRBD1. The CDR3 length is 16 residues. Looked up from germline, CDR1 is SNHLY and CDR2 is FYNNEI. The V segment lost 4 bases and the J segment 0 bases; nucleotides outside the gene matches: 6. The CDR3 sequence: CASSVRGTDSNQPQHF. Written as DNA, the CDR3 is TGTGCCAGCAGTGTGCGGGGGACAGATAGCAATCAGCCCCAGCATTTT.

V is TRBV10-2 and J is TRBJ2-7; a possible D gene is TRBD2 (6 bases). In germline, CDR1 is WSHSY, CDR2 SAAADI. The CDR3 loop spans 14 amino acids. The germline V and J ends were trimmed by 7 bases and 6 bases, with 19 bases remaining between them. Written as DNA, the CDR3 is TGCGCCAGCACCTCAAGCGGGCCGGTTGGCGAGCAGTACTTC. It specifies CASTSSGPVGEQYF.

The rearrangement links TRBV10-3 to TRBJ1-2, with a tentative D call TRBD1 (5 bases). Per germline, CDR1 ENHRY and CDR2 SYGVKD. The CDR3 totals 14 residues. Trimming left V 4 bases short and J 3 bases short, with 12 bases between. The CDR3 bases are TGTGCCATCAGTGTCGATAGACAGTACTATGGCTACACCTTC. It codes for CAISVDRQYYGYTF.

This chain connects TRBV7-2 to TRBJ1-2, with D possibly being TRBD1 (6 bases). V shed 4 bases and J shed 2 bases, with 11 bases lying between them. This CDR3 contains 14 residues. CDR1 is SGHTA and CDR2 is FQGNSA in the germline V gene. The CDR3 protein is CASSSPQGNYGYTF. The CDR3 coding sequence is TGTGCCAGCAGCTCCCCCCAGGGGAACTATGGCTACACCTTC.

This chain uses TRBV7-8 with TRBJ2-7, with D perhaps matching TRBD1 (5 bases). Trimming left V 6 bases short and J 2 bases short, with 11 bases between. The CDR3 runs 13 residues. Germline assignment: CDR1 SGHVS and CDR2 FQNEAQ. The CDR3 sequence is CASSHRTPYEQYF. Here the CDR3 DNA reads TGTGCCAGCAGTCACAGGACCCCCTACGAGCAGTACTTC.

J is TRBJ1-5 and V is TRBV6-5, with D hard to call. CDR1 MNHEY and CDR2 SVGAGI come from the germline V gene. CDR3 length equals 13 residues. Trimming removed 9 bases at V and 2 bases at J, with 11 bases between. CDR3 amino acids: CASREDGNQPQHF. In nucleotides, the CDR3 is TGTGCCAGTCGAGAGGACGGCAATCAGCCCCAGCATTTT.

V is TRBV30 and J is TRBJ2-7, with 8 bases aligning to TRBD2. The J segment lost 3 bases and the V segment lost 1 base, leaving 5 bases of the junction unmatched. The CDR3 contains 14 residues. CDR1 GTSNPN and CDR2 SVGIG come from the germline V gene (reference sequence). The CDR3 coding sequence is TGTGCCTGGAGTGGCGGGGGGCGAGTCTACGAGCAGTACTTC. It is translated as CAWSGGGRVYEQYF.

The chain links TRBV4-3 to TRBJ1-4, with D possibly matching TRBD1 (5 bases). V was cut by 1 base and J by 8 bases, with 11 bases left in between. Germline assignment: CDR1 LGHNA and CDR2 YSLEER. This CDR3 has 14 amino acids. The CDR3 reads CASSQGQGGEKLFF. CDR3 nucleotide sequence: TGCGCCAGCAGCCAAGGGCAGGGAGGGGAAAAACTGTTTTTT.

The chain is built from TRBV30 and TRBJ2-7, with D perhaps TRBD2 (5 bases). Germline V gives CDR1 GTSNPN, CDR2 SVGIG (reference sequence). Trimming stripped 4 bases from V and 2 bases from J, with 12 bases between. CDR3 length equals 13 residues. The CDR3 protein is CAWNPGSTYEQYF. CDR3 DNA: TGTGCCTGGAATCCGGGAAGCACCTACGAGCAGTACTTC.

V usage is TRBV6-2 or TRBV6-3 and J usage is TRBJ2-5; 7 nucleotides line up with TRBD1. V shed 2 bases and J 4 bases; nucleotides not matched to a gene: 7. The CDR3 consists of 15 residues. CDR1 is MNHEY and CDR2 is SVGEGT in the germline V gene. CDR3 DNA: TGTGCCAGCAGTTACGGTACAGGGGACCCAGAGACCCAGTACTTC. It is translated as CASSYGTGDPETQYF.

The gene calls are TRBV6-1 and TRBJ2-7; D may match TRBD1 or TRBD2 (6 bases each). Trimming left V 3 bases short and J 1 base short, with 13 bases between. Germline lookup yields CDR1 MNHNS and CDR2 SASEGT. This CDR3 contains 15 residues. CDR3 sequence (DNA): TGTGCCAGCAGTGACCGGGGGACACAATCCTACGAGCAGTACTTC. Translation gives CASSDRGTQSYEQYF.

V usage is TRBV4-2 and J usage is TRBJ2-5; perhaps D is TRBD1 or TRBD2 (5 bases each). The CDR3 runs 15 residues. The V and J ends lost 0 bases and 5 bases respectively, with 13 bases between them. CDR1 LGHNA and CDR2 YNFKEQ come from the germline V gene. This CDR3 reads CASSQDSGRQETQYF. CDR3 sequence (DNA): TGTGCCAGCAGCCAAGATTCGGGGAGACAGGAGACCCAGTACTTC.

CDR3 region: CASSPLAGEAYEQYF. As DNA, the CDR3 is TGTGCCAGTAGTCCCCTAGCGGGAGAGGCCTACGAGCAGTACTTC. The gene calls are TRBV19 and TRBJ2-7; 10 bases fit TRBD2. The CDR3 is 15 amino acids. The junction had 6 bases not matched to a gene; V was cut back by 5 bases and J by 2 bases. Germline V lookup: CDR1 LNHDA, CDR2 SQIVND (reference sequence).